The sequence of this T cell receptor (beta chain) was determined in a study of T cell repertoires in cytomegalovirus infection. Study-wide background: Epitope selection comprised recently identified HLA-C-restricted CMV epitopes and well-studied HLA-B-restricted CMV epitopes. Matching HLA type and CMV infection were both indicated by public TCR beta signatures.

Study outcomes and limitations: HLA-C-restricted CMV clonotypes gave the most frequent clonotype in two of eight donors. The cumulative frequency of public TCR beta families identified carriers of CMV plus the relevant HLA.

Germline trimming cut 2 bases from V and 1 base from J; bases unmatched to any gene: 2. This CDR3 has 15 residues. Germline V gives CDR1 SNHLY, CDR2 FYNNEI. Each CDR3 protein gets one entry after TCRdb re-called the reads with MiXCR. The data contain approximately 730,000 distinct CDR3 sequences, roughly 33% of them singletons. In the case of this clonotype: The antigen remains undetermined.

The sequence was obtained from a human donor in good health (CMV status not recorded). Some clones in this sample may be carry-over from other donors' samples. Specimen: cultured PBMCs, collected from culture after CMV antigen stimulation. V and J are TRBV2 and TRBJ1-5, with 7 nucleotides matching TRBD1. This CDR3 reads CASSESRGSNQPQHF. DNA of the CDR3: TGTGCCAGCAGTGAATCCAGGGGGAGCAATCAGCCCCAGCATTTT.